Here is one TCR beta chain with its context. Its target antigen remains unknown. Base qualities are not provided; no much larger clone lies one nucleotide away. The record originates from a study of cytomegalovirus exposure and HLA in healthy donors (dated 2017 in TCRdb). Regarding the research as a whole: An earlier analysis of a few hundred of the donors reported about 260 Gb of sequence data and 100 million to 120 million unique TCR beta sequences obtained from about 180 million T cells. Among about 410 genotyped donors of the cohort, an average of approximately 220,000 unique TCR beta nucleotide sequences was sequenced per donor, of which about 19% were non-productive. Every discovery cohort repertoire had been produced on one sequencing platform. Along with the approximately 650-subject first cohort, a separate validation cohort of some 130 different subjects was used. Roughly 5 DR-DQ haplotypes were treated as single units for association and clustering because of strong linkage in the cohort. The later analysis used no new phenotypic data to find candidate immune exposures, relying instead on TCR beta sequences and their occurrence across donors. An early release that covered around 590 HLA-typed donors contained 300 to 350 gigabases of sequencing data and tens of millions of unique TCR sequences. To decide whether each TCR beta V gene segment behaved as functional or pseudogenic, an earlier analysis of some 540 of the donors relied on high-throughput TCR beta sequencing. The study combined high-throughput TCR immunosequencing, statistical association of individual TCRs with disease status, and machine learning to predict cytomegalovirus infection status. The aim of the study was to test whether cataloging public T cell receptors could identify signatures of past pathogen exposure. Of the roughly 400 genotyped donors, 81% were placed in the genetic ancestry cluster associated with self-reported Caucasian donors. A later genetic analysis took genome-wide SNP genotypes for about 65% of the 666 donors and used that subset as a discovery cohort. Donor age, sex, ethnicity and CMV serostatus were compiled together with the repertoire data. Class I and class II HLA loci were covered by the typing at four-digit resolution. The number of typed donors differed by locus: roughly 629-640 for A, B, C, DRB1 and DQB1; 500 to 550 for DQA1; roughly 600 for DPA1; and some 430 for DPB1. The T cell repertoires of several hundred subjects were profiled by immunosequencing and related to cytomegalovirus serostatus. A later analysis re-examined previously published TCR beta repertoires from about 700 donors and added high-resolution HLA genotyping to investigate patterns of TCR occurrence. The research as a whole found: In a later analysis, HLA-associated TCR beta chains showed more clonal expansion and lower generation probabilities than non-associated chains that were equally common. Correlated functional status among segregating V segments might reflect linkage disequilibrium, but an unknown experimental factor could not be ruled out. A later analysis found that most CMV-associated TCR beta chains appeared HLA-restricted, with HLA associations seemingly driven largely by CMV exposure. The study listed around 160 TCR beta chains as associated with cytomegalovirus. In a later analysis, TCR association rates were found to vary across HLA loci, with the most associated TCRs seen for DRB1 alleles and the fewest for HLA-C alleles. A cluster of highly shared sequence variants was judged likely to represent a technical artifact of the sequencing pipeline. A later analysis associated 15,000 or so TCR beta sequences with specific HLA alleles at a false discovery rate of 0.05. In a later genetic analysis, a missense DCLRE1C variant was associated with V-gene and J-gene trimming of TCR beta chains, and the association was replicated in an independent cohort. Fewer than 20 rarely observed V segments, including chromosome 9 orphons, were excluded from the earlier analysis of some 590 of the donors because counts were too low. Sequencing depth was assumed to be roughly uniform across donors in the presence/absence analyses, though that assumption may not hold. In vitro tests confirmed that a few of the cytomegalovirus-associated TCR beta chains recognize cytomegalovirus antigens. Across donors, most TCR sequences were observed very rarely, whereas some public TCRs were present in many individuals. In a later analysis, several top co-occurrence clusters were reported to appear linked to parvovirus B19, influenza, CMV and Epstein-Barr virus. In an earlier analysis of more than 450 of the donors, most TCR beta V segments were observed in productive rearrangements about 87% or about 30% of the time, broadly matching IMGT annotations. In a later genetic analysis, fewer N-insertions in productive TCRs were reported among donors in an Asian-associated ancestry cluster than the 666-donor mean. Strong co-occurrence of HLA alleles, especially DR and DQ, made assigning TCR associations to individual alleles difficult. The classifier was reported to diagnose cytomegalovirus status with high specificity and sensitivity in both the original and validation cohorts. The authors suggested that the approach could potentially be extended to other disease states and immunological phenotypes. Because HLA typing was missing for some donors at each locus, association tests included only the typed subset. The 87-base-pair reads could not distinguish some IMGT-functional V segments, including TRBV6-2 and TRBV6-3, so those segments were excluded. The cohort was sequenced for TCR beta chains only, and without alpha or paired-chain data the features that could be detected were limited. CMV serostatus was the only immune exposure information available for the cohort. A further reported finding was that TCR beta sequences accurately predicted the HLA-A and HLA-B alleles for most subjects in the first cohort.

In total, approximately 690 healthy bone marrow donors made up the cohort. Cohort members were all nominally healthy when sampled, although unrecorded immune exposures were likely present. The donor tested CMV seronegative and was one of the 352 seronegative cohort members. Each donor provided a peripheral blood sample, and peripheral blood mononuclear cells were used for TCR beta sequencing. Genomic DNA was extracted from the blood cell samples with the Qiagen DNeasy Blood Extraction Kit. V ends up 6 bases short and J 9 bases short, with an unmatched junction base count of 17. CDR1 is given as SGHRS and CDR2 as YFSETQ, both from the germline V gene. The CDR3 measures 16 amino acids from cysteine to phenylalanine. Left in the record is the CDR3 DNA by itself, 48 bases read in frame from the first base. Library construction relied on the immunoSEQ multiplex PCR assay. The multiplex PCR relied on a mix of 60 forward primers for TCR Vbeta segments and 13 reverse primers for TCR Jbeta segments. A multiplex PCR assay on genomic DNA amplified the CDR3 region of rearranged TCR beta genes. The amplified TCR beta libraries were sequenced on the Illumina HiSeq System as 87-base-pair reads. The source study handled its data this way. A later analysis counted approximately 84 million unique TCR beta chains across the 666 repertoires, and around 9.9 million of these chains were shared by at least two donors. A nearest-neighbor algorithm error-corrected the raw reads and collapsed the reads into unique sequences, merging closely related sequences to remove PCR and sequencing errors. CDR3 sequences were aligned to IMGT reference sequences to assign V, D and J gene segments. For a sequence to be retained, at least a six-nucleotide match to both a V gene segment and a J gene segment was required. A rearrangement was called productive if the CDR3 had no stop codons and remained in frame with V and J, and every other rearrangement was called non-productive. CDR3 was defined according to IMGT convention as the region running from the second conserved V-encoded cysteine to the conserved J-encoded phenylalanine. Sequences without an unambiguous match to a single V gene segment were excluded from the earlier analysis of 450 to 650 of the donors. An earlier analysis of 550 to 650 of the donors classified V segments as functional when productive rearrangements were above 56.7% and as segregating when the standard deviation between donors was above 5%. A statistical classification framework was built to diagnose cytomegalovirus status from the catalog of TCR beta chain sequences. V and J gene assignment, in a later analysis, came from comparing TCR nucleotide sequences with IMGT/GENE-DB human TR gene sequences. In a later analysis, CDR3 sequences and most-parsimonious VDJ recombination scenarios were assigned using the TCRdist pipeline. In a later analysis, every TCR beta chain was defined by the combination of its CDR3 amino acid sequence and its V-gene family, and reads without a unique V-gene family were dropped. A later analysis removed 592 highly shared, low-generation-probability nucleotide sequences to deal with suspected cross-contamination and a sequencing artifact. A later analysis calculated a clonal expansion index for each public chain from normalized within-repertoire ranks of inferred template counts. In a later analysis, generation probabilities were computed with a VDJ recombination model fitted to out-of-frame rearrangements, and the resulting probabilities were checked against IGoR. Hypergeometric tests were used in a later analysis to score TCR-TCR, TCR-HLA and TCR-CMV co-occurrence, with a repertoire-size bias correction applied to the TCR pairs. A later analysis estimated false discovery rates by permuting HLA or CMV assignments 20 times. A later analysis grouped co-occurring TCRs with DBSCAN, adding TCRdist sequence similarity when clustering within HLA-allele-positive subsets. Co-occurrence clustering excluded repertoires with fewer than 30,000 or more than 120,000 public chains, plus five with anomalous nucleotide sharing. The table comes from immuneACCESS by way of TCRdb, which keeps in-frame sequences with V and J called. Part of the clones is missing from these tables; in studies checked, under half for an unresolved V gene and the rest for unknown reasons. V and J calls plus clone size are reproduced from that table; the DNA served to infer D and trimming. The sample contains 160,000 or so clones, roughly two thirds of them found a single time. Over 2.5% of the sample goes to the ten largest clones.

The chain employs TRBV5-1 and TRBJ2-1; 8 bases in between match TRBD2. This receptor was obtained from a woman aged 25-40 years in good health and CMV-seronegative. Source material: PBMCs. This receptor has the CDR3 CASNPGGAPNTSEQFF. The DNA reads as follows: TGCGCCAGCAACCCGGGGGGGGCCCCAAACACGAGTGAGCAGTTCTTC.